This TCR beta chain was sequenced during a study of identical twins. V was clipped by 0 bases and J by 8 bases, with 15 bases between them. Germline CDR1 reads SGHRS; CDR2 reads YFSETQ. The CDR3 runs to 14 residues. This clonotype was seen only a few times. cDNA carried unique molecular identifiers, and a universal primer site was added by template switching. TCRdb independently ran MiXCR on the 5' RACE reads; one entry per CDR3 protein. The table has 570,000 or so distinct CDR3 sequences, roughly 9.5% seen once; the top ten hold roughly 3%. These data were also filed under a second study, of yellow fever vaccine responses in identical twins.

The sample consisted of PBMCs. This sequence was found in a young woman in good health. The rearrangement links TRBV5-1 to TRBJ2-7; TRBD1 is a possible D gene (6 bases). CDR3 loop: CASSLVLLGDKQYF. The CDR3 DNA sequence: TGCGCCAGCAGCTTGGTGTTGTTGGGGGACAAGCAGTACTTC.